This TCR beta chain was retrieved from a study of cytomegalovirus exposure and HLA in healthy donors. The PCR employed 60 Vbeta primers together with 13 Jbeta primers. Profiling relied on immunoSEQ multiplex PCR, and the TCRdb table lists in-frame clones only, not all of them. The repertoire consists of 100,000 to 150,000 clones, with 72% occurring once and the leading ten covering approximately 3.5%. V was trimmed by 6 bases and J by 3 bases, leaving 12 bases between them. Germline CDR1 and CDR2: SNHLY and FYNNEI. The CDR3 is made up of 13 amino acids. The chain carries TRBV2 and TRBJ2-7, with no clear D. This TCR came from a young man in good health and CMV-seronegative. Sequencing input: PBMCs. CDR3 protein: CASRAPPLYEQYF. The CDR3 nucleotides are TGTGCCAGCAGGGCTCCCCCCCTCTACGAGCAGTACTTC.